This T cell receptor (beta chain) was sequenced in a study of T cells in Graves' hyperthyroidism and ophthalmopathy. At the level of the study: The authors collected peripheral blood at initial diagnosis, before any treatment.

Among ophthalmopathy patients, the Clinical Activity Score reached at least 3, the NOSPECS grade reached at least 4, and duration remained under 3 months. Diagnosis rested on symptoms, serum thyroxine and TRAb, thyroid ultrasound, and orbital computed tomography. The germline V gene has CDR1 MNHNS and CDR2 SASEGT. Trimming stripped 7 bases from V and 8 bases from J, with 23 bases between. The CDR3 consists of 15 residues. There were TCR beta CDR3 regions amplified from RNA transcripts. The HTBI primer set drove a first-round RT-PCR of the TCR CDR3. Each CDR3 protein gets one entry after TCRdb re-called the multiplex PCR reads with MiXCR. In the table there are about 410,000 distinct CDR3 sequences, roughly 15% of which are singletons. This clonotype showed up just a few times. Its specificity is unknown. Study observations and caveats: Blood also held most thyroid clonotypes expanded beyond 0.001.

The genes are TRBV6-1 and TRBJ1-2, with a possible D match to TRBD1 (5 bases). Sequences were obtained from blood. The receptor's source is a man younger than 35 with Graves' ophthalmopathy. The CDR3 coding sequence is TGTGCCAGCACCCTCTCGGGGCCGACAGCAGGAGGCTACACCTTC. Protein product: CASTLSGPTAGGYTF.